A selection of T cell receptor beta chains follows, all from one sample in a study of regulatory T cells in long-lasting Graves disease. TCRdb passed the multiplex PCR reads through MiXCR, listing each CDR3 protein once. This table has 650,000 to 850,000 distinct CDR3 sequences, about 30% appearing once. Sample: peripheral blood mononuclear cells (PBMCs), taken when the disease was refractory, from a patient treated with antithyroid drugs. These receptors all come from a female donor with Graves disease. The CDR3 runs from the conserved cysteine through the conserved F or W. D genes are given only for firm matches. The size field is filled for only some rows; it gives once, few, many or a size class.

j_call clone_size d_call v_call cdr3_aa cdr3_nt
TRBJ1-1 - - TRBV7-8 CASSLAGSPEAFF TGTGCCAGCAGCTTAGCAGGGTCCCCAGAAGCTTTCTTT
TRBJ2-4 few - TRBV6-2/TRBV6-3 CASSYAVGSGAKNIQYF TGTGCCAGCAGTTACGCGGTCGGGAGTGGAGCCAAAAACATTCAGTACTTC
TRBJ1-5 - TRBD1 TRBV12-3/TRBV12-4 CASRGTGFQPQHF TGTGCCAGCAGAGGGACAGGGTTCCAGCCCCAGCATTTT
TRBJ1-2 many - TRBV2 CASSDIPGRTYGYTF TGTGCCAGCAGTGACATTCCGGGACGGACCTATGGCTACACCTTC
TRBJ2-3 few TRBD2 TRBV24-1 CATSDPEAGSTDTQYF TGTGCCACCAGTGATCCAGAAGCGGGATCCACAGATACGCAGTATTTC
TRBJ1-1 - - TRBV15 CATSRGGEGTEAFF TGTGCCACCAGCAGAGGGGGGGAAGGCACTGAAGCTTTCTTT
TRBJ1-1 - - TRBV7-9 CASSPMGEAFF TGTGCCAGCAGCCCCATGGGTGAAGCTTTCTTT
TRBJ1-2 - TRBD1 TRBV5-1 CASSFDRGINGYTF TGCGCCAGCAGCTTTGACAGGGGGATAAATGGCTACACCTTC
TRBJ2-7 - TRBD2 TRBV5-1 CASSSRPRTSGDSYEQYF TGCGCCAGCAGCTCCAGACCCAGGACTAGCGGGGATTCCTACGAGCAGTACTTC
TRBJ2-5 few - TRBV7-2 CASSLGAQQETQYF TGTGCCAGCAGCTTAGGAGCACAACAAGAGACCCAGTACTTC
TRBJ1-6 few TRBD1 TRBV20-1 CSAHRGQGASPLHF TGCAGTGCCCACCGGGGACAGGGGGCTTCACCCCTCCACTTT
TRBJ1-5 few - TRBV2 CASRRQDSNQPQHF TGTGCCAGCAGGCGACAGGATAGCAATCAGCCCCAGCATTTT
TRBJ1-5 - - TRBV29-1 CSVGEPGWPQHF TGCAGCGTTGGGGAGCCCGGGTGGCCCCAGCATTTT
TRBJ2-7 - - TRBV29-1 CSVGGNEQYF TGCAGCGTTGGGGGGAACGAGCAGTACTTC
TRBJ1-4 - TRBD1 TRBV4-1 CASSPFGGGQGNEKLFF TGCGCCAGCAGTCCTTTCGGGGGGGGACAGGGTAATGAAAAACTGTTTTTT
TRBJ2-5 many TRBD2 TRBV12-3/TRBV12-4 CASSPGLGETQYF TGTGCCAGCAGCCCGGGACTAGGGGAGACCCAGTACTTC
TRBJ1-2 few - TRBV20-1 CSARGGNNYGYTF TGCAGTGCTAGAGGGGGCAATAACTATGGCTACACCTTC
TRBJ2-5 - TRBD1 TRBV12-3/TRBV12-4 CASSPILDRGHETQYF TGTGCCAGCAGCCCGATCCTCGACAGGGGGCATGAGACCCAGTACTTC
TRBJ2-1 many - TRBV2 CASSEGIGRKIRNEQFF TGTGCCAGCAGTGAGGGGATTGGGAGGAAGATAAGGAATGAGCAGTTCTTC
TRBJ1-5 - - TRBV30 CAWSVQGYSNQPQHF TGTGCCTGGAGTGTACAGGGATATAGCAATCAGCCCCAGCATTTT
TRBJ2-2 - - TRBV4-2 CASSTTDTGELFF TGTGCCAGCAGCACGACTGACACCGGGGAGCTGTTTTTT
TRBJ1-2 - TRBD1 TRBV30 CAWSFRGPLGGYTF TGTGCCTGGAGTTTCAGGGGGCCCTTGGGTGGCTACACCTTC
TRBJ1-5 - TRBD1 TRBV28 CASSEPPGQGLGKQPQHF TGTGCCAGCAGTGAACCGCCGGGACAGGGATTGGGGAAACAGCCCCAGCATTTT
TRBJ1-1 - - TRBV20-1 CSARDDTAHTEAFF TGCAGTGCTAGAGACGACACAGCCCACACTGAAGCTTTCTTT
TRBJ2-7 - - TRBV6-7 CASSYDRIAIDEQYF TGTGCCAGCAGTTACGACAGGATCGCTATTGACGAGCAGTACTTC
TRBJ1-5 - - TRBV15 CATSRGQGGNQPQHF TGTGCCACCAGCAGAGGACAAGGAGGCAATCAGCCCCAGCATTTT
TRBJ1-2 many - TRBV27 CASSLTRAPKFGYTF TGTGCCAGCAGTTTAACCAGGGCGCCTAAGTTTGGCTACACCTTC
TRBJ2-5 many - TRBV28 CASSGEIGAETQYF TGTGCCAGCAGTGGGGAGATTGGGGCGGAGACCCAGTACTTC
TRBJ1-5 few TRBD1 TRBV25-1 CASQGTDNQPQHF TGTGCCAGCCAAGGGACAGACAATCAGCCCCAGCATTTT